This T cell receptor (beta chain) was captured by sequencing in a study of blood T cell repertoires in COVID-19 (dated by TCRdb to the early 2020s). A note on the overall study: Samples covering the acute and convalescent phases of COVID-19 were provided by collaborators in the United States, Italy and Spain. The material from the prospective study consisted of cDNA or gDNA derived from T cells, B-cell-depleted T cells, or PBMCs. The dataset comprised deeply sampled blood TCRbeta repertoires from subjects exposed to, actively infected with, or recovered from COVID-19. The repertoires were released in a freely available public database intended as a resource for research on the immune response to SARS-CoV-2. The samples were drawn from the first 160 participants of the ongoing ImmuneRACE study and from more than 1,000 subjects provided by 6 global collaborators. The sample metadata nearly always contained a de-identified subject ID, COVID-19 status, age in years and sex. Where HLA class I and class II types were available, the types were taken from metadata supplied by the sample provider, not from assay-based typing.

Summary of the overall study and its limitations: The amount of clinical and demographic metadata varied by source and participant and was provided uncurated.

Each collaborating institution followed its own protocols to collect whole blood in K2EDTA tubes. For TCRbeta analysis, collaborators shipped samples in one of three forms: frozen whole blood, isolated PBMCs, or DNA extracted from either of those sample types. About this clone: Its target antigen remains unknown. No quality values exist for individual bases; no much larger clone is one base distant.

TCRbeta CDR3 regions were amplified from genomic DNA using the immunoSEQ Assay, a bias-controlled multiplex PCR. Processing in the source paper ran as follows. The number of nucleated cells in each sample was estimated by amplification of reference gene primers within the assay. To quantify the absolute abundance of each unique TCRbeta CDR3 rearrangement, sequence reads were collapsed and filtered. For each sample, productive Simpson clonality was calculated by taking the square root of Simpson's diversity index across productive rearrangements. TCRdb holds this immuneACCESS table with in-frame rearrangements only. Some clones are missing; in checked studies, unresolved V genes explain under half, and the rest has no known cause. Clonal size and the V and J genes are those of that table, whereas D and trimming came from the DNA. The sample has around 130,000 clones on record, 80% to 90% of them singletons. The top ten constitute about 10% of the sample.

This clonotype originated in a man in his sixties with active or convalescent COVID-19. The specimen was peripheral blood.

The encoded CDR3 is CASHERQYNEQFF. The DNA is as follows: TGTGCCAGCCACGAGCGACAGTACAATGAGCAGTTCTTC. The chain joins TRBV2 to TRBJ2-1, with a weak D call of TRBD1 (5 bases match). Counted from cysteine to phenylalanine, this CDR3 has 13 amino acids. The read is trimmed to its CDR3 DNA, 39 bases read in frame from base 1. The germline V gene gives CDR1 as SNHLY and CDR2 as FYNNEI. V is shortened by 8 bases, J by 4 bases, and the region joining them spans 12 bases.